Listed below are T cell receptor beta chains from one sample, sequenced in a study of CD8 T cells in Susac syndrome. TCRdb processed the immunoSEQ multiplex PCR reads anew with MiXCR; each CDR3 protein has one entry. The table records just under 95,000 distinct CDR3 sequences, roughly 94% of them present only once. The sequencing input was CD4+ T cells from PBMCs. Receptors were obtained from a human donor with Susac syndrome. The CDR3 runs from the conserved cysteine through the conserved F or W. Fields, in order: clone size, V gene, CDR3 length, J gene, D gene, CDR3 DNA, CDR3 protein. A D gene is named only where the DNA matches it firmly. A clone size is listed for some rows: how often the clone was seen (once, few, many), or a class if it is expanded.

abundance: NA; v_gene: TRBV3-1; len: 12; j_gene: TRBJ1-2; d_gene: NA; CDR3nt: TGTGCCAGCAGCCAAGGAACGAATGGCTACACCTTC; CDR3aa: CASSQGTNGYTF
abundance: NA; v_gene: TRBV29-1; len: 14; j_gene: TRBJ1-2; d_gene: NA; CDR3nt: TGCAGCGGTTCAGGACAGCTTGGGGACTATGGCTACACCTTC; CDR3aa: CSGSGQLGDYGYTF
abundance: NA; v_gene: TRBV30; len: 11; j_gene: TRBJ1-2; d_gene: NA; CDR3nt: TGTGCCGGGGGCATCGGCTATGGCTACACCTTC; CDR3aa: CAGGIGYGYTF
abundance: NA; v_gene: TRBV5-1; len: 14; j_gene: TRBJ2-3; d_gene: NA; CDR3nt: TGCGCCAGCAAGGAGGGGGCCGTCACAGATACGCAGTATTTT; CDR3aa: CASKEGAVTDTQYF
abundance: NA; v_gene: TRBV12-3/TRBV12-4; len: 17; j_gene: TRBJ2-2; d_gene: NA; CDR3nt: TGTGCCAGCAGTTTAGGTGCCGGAGACAGAGGGAGCGGGGAGCTGTTTTTT; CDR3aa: CASSLGAGDRGSGELFF
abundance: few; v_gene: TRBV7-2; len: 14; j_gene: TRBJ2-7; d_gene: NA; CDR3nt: TGTGCCAGCAGCTCTCAGGGGAGTTTCTACGAGCAGTACTTC; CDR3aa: CASSSQGSFYEQYF
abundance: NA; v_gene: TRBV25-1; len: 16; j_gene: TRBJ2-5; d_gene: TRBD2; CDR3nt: TGTGCCAGCAGTGAAGGACTAGCGGGCACACAAGAGACCCAGTACTTC; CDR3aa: CASSEGLAGTQETQYF
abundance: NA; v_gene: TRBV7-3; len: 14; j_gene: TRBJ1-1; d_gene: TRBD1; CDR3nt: TGTGCCAGCAGCACGGGACAGGGGAACACTGAAGCTTTCTTT; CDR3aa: CASSTGQGNTEAFF
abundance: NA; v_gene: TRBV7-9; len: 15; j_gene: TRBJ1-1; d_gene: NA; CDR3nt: TGTGCCAGCAGCTTCGCGGGAGGGCCGAACACTGAAGCTTTCTTT; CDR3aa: CASSFAGGPNTEAFF
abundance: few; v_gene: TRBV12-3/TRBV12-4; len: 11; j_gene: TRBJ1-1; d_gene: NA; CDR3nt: TGTGCCAGCAGGTTGAGCACTGAAGCTTTCTTT; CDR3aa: CASRLSTEAFF
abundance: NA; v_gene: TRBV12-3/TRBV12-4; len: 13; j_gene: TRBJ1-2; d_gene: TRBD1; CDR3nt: TGTGCCAGCAGTGCACAGGGGTTCTATGGCTACACCTTC; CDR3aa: CASSAQGFYGYTF
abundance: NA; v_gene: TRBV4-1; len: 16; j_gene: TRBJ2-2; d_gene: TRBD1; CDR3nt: TGCGCCAGCAGCCCGGAGGGACAGGGCTTCACCGGGGAGCTGTTTTTT; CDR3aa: CASSPEGQGFTGELFF
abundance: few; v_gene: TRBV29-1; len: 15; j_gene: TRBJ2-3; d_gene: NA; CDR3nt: TGCAGCGTTGTCGGCAGTCCCTCTAGCACAGATACGCAGTATTTT; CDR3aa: CSVVGSPSSTDTQYF
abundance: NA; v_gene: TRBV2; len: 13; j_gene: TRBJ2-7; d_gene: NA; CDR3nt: TGTGCCAGCAGTTGGTCTAGGGAAAACGAGCAGTACTTC; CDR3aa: CASSWSRENEQYF
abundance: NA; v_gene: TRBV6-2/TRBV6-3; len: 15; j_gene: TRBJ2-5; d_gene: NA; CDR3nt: TGTGCCAGCAGCCTCCTTCCCGAGGGGAAGGAGACCCAGTACTTC; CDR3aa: CASSLLPEGKETQYF
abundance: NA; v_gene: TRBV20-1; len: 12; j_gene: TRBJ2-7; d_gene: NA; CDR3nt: TGCAGTGCTGCGATCCAGGGTTACGAGCAGTACTTC; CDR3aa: CSAAIQGYEQYF
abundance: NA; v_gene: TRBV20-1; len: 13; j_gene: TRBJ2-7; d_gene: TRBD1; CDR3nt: TGCAGTGCTAGCCCGACAGGGAAGAACGAGCAGTACTTC; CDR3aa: CSASPTGKNEQYF
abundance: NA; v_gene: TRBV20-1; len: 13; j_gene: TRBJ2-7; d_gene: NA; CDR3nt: TGCAGTGCTAGCGGGACATACTCCTACGAGCAGTACTTC; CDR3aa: CSASGTYSYEQYF
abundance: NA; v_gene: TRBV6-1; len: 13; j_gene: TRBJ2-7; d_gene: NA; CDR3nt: TGTGCCAGCACGGGAAGGGCCCCCTACGAGCAGTACTTC; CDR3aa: CASTGRAPYEQYF
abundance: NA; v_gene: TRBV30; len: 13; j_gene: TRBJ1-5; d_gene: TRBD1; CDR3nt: TGTGCCTGGGGGGACAGGGCTAATCAGCCCCAGCATTTT; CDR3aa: CAWGDRANQPQHF
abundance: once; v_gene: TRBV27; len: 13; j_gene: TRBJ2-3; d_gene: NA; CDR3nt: TGTGCCAGCAGTTCGGGCTGGACAGATACGCAGTATTTT; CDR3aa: CASSSGWTDTQYF
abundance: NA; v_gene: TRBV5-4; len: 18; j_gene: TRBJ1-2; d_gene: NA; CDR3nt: TGTGCCAGCAGCTTAAAGTTTCTCAGGGACATCCTAAACTATGGCTACACCTTC; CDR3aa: CASSLKFLRDILNYGYTF